This T cell receptor (beta chain) originates from a study of T cells in Graves' hyperthyroidism and ophthalmopathy. Thyroid ultrasound, orbital computed tomography, clinical symptoms, and serum thyroxine and TRAb underpinned diagnoses. Findings and limits, study-wide: The blood repertoire included most of the expanded thyroid clonotypes above 0.001.

The TCR beta CDR3 regions underwent amplification using RNA transcripts as the source. HTBI primers drove first-round RT-PCR of the TCR CDR3. MiXCR, applied by TCRdb to the multiplex PCR reads, yields one record per CDR3 protein. The table includes 700,000 or so distinct CDR3 sequences, 15% to 20% detected once. Worth noting for this clonotype: The antigen is unknown.

The receptor was derived from a young man with Graves' hyperthyroidism. Sequenced material: blood.

The CDR3, as DNA: TGTGCCAGCAGCTCTTATGTCGATCGCTCTGGGGCCAACGTCCTGACTTTC. It is translated as CASSSYVDRSGANVLTF. The chain combines TRBV27 with TRBJ2-6; no reliable D call. CDR1 is MNHEY and CDR2 is SMNVEV in the germline V gene (reference sequence). V dropped 6 bases and J dropped 0 bases, with 15 bases sitting between them. The CDR3 length is 17 residues.